The 2 T cell receptor beta chains reported below all come from one sample, sequenced in a study of blood T cell repertoires in COVID-19 (TCRdb year 2020). Libraries were made using the immunoSEQ multiplex PCR assay. What TCRdb holds here is the immuneACCESS table cut down to in-frame rearrangements. Part of the clones is not present; checked against another copy, under half of the missing clones reflect an unresolved V gene, and the others are unexplained. The sample table shows around 57,000 clones, and around 86% are seen once. The top ten hold 7.8% of the sample. The specimen sequenced was peripheral blood. The origin of the receptors is a man over 45 with active COVID-19.

The chain has TRBV7-2 and TRBJ2-7; 15 positions match TRBD2. CDR1 is SGHTA and CDR2 is FQGNSA in the germline V gene. With V trimmed by 5 bases and J by 4 bases, 3 bases remained unmatched. CDR3 length: 15 amino acids. CDR3 region: CASSPGLAGGYEQYF. For the CDR3, the DNA is TGTGCCAGCAGCCCGGGACTAGCGGGAGGTTACGAGCAGTACTTC.

The rearrangement joins TRBV19 to TRBJ2-3, with no clear D. V was shortened by 3 bases and J by 2 bases, with 3 bases between the two germline ends. CDR3 length equals 12 residues. CDR1 is LNHDA, CDR2 SQIVND, per germline (reference sequence). This CDR3 reads CASSINTDTQYF. CDR3 bases: TGTGCCAGTAGTATTAACACAGATACGCAGTATTTT.